This paragraph covers one T cell receptor (beta chain) sequence. The clone's antigen remains unknown. There are no base qualities to consult, and no much larger clone falls within one base. The library was produced with 5' RACE. Instrument on record: Illumina HiSeq 2500. A second PCR of roughly 7 to 12 cycles was run with a J-beta primer mix and a sample-barcoded 5' primer. A unique molecular identifier was introduced onto each TCR beta cDNA molecule by a template-switch 5' adaptor carrying 12 random nucleotides. Each sample yielded at least 3 million CDR3-containing paired-end reads. First-strand cDNA synthesis was performed from all RNA using the Mint cDNA synthesis kit, with priming by a TRBC-specific oligonucleotide. Following uracil-DNA glycosylase treatment, a first 18-cycle PCR with universal primers M1SS and BC2_uni_R was performed on all cDNA. Per the authors' processing: For normalization, 1 million high-quality reads were randomly selected from each sample, with every read carrying a distinct molecular identifier. Instead of being binned into consensus sequences, reads that shared molecular identifiers were thrown out. CDR3 identification, clonotype clustering and error correction used MiTCR with a Q25 quality threshold and the strictest error-elimination algorithm. Lower-bound total TCR beta diversity was estimated with a nonparametric unseen species model using Euler transformation. Clones were called with MiXCR by TCRdb after fastp trimmed the public reads at Q25, and only in-frame beta chains were retained. Each entry merges the rows of one CDR3 protein and shows their most common DNA and genes. For this entry, the V and J calls and clone size follow TCRdb and not the study's own pipeline. A total of around 870,000 distinct CDR3 sequences appear in this sample, around 28% of them only once. The ten largest clones capture roughly 17% of the sample.

Systemically healthy Caucasian individuals from Russia, some 40 in total and aged roughly 6 to 100 years, were included as donors. Each donor gave about 9.8 milliliters of peripheral blood, drawn into EDTA-treated Vacutainer tubes. Ficoll-Paque density-gradient centrifugation was used to isolate PBMCs, with at least 7 million obtained per sample. Trizol reagent was used to extract total RNA from the PBMCs, yielding at least 5.5 micrograms per sample. For every donor, an aliquot of PBMCs went through flow cytometry to measure the percentages of naive CD45RAhigh/CD27high T cells. The CDR3 holds 16 amino acids from the cysteine to the phenylalanine. The DNA shown is the 48-base CDR3, in frame from base 1. CDR1 and CDR2 are drawn from the germline V gene: SGHDN, FVKESK. At the junction V is shortened by 1 base and J by 5 bases; bases outside the gene matches: 2. This sample is part of a study of blood T cells in healthy people across ages (dated by TCRdb to 2014 to 2015). Some background on the complete study: In model experiments, template switching captured about one uniquely barcoded TCR beta cDNA molecule for every two T cells. Two additional independent replicas of 1 million unique cDNA reads from the same blood draw were analyzed for two donors (one aged 18 to 30 and one aged 80 or older). Donors of different ages were randomly distributed across sequencing lanes to avoid experimental bias. Donors were grouped into four age groups: young (average roughly 17 years), middle-aged (less than 40), aged (roughly 62) and long-lived (roughly 80). The study measured age-related changes in TCR beta repertoire diversity using deep sequencing normalized with unique cDNA molecular identifiers. Here is what the overall study found, with its caveats: Compared with the aged group, more naive CD4+ T cells, fewer expanded clones and increased TCR diversity were shown by the long-lived group, suggesting age selection. Bulk unsorted PBMC profiling prevented conclusive comparison of naive and antigen-experienced compartments. Observed TCR beta diversity correlated strongly with the percentage of naive T cells measured by flow cytometry. Because donor CMV infection status was unknown, age-related changes in expanded clonotypes were potentially confounded. Estimates of total diversity based on one million sequenced T cells were considered lower bounds and underestimates. As age increased, observed TCR beta diversity per million T cells dropped in a roughly linear way, and a significant reduction was already evident by age about 40.

Recombination linked TRBV14 to TRBJ2-2, with 12 junctional bases fitting TRBD2. Input material: blood. The clonotype originates from an elderly woman in good health. The sequenced DNA is TGTGCCAGCAGCCAAGGGACTAGCGGGATAACCGGGGAGCTGTTTTTT. This sequence encodes CASSQGTSGITGELFF.